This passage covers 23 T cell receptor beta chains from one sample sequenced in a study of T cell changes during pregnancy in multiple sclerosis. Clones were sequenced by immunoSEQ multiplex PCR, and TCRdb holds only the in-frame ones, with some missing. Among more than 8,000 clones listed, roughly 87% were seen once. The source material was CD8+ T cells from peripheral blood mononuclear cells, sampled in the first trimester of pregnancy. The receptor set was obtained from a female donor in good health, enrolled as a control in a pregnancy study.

Here the CDR3 DNA reads TGTGCCAGCAGCGGGACAGCGGACTCTGGGGCCAACGTCCTGACTTTC. Amino acids: CASSGTADSGANVLTF. This sequence joins TRBV6-4 and TRBJ2-6; 7 bases align to TRBD1. This CDR3 spans 16 amino acids. Germline V gene data show CDR1 as MRHNA and CDR2 as SNTAGT. J was trimmed by 0 bases and V by 6 bases; bases with no gene match: 5.

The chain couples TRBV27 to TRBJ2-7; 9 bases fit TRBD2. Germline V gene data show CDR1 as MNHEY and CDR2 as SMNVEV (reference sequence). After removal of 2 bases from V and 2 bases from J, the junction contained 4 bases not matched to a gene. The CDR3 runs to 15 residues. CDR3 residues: CASSLAAGGPYEQYF. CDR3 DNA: TGTGCCAGCAGTTTAGCGGCGGGAGGGCCCTACGAGCAGTACTTC.

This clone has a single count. This chain's CDR3 is CASNRGGIGTDTQYF. CDR3 DNA sequence: TGTGCCAGCAACAGGGGCGGTATTGGCACAGATACGCAGTATTTT. The chain uses TRBV11-1 and TRBJ2-3, with 7 positions matching TRBD1. There are 15 residues in the CDR3. The junction had 8 bases not matched to a gene; V was cut back by 7 bases and J by 1 base. Looked up from germline, CDR1 is SGHAT and CDR2 is FQDESV (reference sequence).

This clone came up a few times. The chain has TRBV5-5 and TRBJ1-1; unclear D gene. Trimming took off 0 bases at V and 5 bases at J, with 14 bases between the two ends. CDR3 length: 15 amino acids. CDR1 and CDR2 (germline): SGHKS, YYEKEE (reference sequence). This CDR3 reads CASSLAGGGRTEAFF. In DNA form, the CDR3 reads TGTGCCAGCAGCTTGGCCGGTGGAGGCAGGACTGAAGCTTTCTTT. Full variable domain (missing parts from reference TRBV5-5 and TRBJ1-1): DAGVTQSPTHLIKTRGQQVTLRCSPISGHKSVSWYQQVLGQGPQFIFQYYEKEERGRGNFPDRFSARQFPNYSSELNVNALLLGDSALYLCASSLAGGGRTEAFFGQGTRLTVV.

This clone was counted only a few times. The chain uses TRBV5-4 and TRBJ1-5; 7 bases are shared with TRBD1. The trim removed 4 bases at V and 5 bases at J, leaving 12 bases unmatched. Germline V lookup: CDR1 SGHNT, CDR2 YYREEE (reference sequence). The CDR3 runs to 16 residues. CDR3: CASSRKAGGNYQPQHF. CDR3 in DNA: TGTGCCAGCAGCAGAAAGGCAGGGGGTAACTATCAGCCCCAGCATTTT.

The CDR3 reads CATDIGGGRVSSYEQYF. CDR3 DNA: TGTGCCACGGATATCGGGGGAGGACGAGTAAGCTCCTACGAGCAGTACTTC. The rearrangement joins TRBV6-4 to TRBJ2-7, with D maybe TRBD2 (6 bases). The CDR3 has 17 residues. Germline CDR1 reads MRHNA; CDR2 reads SNTAGT. Trimming took off 10 bases at V and 0 bases at J, with 25 bases between the two ends.

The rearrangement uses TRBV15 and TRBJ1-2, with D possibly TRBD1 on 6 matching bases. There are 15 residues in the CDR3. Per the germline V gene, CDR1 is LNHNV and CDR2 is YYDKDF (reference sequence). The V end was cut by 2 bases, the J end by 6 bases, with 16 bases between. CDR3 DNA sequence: TGTGCCACCAGCAGAAAACAGGGTGACTTGGATGGCTACACCTTC. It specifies CATSRKQGDLDGYTF.

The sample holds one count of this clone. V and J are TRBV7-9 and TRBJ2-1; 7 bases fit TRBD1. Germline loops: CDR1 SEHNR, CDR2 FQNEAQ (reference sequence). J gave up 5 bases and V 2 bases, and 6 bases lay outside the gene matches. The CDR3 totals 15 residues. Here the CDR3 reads CASSLSETGNNEQFF. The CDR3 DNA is TGTGCCAGCAGCTTATCAGAGACAGGGAACAATGAGCAGTTCTTC.

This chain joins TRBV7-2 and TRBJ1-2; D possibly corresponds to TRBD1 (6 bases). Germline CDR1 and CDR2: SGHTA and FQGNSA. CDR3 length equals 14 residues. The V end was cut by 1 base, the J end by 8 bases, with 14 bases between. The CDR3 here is CASSLVGQLAGYTF. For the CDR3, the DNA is TGTGCCAGCAGCTTAGTAGGACAGCTCGCCGGCTACACCTTC.

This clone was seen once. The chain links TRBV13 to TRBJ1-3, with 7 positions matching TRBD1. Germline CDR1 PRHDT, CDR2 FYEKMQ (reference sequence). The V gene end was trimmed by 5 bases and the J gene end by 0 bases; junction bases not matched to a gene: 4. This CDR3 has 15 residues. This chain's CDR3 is CASSLQGSSGNTIYF. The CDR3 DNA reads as TGTGCCAGCAGCCTACAGGGGAGCTCTGGAAACACCATATATTTT.

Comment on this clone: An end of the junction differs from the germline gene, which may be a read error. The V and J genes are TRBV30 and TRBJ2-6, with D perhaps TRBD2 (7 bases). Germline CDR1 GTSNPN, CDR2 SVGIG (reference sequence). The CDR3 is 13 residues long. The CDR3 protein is CAWNSNPGGPKNF. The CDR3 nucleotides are TGTGCCTGGAATAGTAACCCCGGGGGGCCGAAAAATTTC.

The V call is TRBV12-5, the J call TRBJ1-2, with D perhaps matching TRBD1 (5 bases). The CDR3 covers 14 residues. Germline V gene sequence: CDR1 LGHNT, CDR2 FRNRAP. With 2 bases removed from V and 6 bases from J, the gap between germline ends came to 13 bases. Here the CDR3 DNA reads TGTGCTAGTGGTTTGTGGGGGGGGAGGGATGGCTACACCTTC. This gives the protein CASGLWGGRDGYTF.

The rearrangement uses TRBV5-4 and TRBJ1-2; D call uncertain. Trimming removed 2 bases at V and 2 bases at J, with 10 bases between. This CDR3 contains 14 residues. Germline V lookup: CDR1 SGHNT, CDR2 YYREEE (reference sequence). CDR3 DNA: TGTGCCAGCAGCTTATACAACAGCAACTATGGCTACACCTTC. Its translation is CASSLYNSNYGYTF.

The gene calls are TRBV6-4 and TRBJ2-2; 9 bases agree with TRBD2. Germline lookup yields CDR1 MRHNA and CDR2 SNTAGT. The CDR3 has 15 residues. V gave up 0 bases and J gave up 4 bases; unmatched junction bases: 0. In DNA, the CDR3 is TGTGCCAGCAGTGACTCTAGCGGGAGCACCGGGGAGCTGTTTTTT. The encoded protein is CASSDSSGSTGELFF.

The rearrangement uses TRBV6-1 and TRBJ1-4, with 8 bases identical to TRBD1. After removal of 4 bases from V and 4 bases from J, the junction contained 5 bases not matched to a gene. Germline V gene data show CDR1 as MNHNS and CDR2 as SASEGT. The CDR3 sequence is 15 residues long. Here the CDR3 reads CASSGGQELNEKLFF. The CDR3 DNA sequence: TGTGCCAGCAGTGGGGGACAGGAGCTTAATGAAAAACTGTTTTTT.

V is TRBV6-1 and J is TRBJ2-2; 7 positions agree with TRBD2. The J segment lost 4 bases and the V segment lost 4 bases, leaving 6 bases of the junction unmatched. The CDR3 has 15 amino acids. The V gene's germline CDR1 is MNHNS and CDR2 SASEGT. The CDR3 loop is CASSGREGPTGELFF. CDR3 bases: TGTGCCAGCAGTGGGAGGGAGGGTCCCACCGGGGAGCTGTTTTTT.

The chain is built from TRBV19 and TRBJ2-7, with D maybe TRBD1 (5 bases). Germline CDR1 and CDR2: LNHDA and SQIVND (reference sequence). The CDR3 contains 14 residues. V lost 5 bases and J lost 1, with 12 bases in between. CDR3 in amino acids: CASSLDSESYEQYF. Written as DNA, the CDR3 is TGTGCCAGTAGTCTTGACAGTGAATCCTACGAGCAGTACTTC. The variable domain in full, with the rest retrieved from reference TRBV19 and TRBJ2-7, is DGGITQSPKYLFRKEGQNVTLSCEQNLNHDAMYWYRQDPGQGLRLIYYSQIVNDFQKGDIAEGYSVSREKKESFPLTVTSAQKNPTAFYLCASSLDSESYEQYFGPGTRLTVT.

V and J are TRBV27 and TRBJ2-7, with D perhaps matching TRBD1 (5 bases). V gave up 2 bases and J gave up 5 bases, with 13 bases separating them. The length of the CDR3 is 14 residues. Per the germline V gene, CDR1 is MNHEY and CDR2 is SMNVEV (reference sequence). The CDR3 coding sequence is TGTGCCAGCAGTTTAAGTCAGGGTTCTCACGAGCAGTACTTC. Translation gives CASSLSQGSHEQYF.

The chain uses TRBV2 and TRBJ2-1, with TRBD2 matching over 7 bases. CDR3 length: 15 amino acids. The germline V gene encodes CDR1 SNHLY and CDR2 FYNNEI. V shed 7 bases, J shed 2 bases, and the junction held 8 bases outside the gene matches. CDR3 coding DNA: TGTGCCAGCACCCACCGGACTAGTACCTACAATGAGCAGTTCTTC. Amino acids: CASTHRTSTYNEQFF.

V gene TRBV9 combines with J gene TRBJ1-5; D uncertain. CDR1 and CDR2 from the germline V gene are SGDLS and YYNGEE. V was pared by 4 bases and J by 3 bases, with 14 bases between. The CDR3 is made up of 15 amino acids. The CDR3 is CASSPIDGDNQPQHF. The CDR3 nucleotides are TGTGCCAGCAGCCCCATAGACGGGGACAATCAGCCCCAGCATTTT.

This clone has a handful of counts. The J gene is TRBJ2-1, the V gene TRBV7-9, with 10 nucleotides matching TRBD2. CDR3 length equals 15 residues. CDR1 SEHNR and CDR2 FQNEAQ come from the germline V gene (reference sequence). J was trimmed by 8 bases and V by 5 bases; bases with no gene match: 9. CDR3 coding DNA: TGTGCCAGCAGCACGCACAGCGGGGGGGCCGATGAGCAGTTCTTC. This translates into CASSTHSGGADEQFF.

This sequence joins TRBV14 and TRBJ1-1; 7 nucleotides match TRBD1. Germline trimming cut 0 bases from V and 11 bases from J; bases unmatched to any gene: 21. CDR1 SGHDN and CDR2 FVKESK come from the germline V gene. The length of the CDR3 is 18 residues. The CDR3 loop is CASSQEGSRGRENFGAFF. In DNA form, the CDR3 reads TGTGCCAGCAGCCAAGAAGGGAGTAGGGGGCGCGAGAATTTTGGGGCTTTCTTT.

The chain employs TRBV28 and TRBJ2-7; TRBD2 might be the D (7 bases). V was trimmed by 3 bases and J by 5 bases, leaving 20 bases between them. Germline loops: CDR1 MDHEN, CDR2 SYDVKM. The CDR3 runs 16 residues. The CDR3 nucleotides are TGTGCCAGCAGTTTTCACCCGGCAGGGAGGGACAACGAGCAGTACTTC. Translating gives CASSFHPAGRDNEQYF.